Described below is a single T cell receptor (beta chain) sequence and its context. The source of the sample is a study of blood T cell repertoires in COVID-19. As for the study in general: Acute and convalescent COVID-19 samples came from the United States, Italy and Spain.

Clinical history reported by participants formed the basis on which cohorts were assigned. In Cohort 3, a recovered donor had either two negative PCRs, clearance, or symptom resolution. V shed 0 bases and J shed 2 bases, with 14 bases lying between them. The germline V gene has CDR1 SGHRS and CDR2 YFSETQ. This CDR3 region has 16 residues. In the source study's methods: The authors estimated nucleated cell counts from reference gene primer amplification. The protocol was immunoSEQ multiplex PCR, while the TCRdb copy is restricted to in-frame clones and leaves out a portion. The V and J calls and clone size were taken over from that table, and D and trimming were inferred from the DNA. The table lists 160,000 or so clones, over 75% of them singletons.

J is TRBJ1-2 and V is TRBV5-1, with a weak D call TRBD1 (5 bases). The clonotype was recovered from a man in his forties who had recovered from COVID-19. Sequencing used PBMCs or T cells enriched from blood (not recorded which). CDR3 sequence (DNA): TGCGCCAGCAGCTTGGGACCATCAAGGGGAAACTATGGCTACACCTTC. Its protein product is CASSLGPSRGNYGYTF. The full variable domain, in which reference TRBV5-1 and TRBJ1-2 provide the parts outside the CDR3, is KAGVTQTPRYLIKTRGQQVTLSCSPISGHRSVSWYQQTPGQGLQFLFEYFSETQRNKGNFPGRFSGRQFSNSRSEMNVSTLELGDSALYLCASSLGPSRGNYGYTFGSGTRLTVV.